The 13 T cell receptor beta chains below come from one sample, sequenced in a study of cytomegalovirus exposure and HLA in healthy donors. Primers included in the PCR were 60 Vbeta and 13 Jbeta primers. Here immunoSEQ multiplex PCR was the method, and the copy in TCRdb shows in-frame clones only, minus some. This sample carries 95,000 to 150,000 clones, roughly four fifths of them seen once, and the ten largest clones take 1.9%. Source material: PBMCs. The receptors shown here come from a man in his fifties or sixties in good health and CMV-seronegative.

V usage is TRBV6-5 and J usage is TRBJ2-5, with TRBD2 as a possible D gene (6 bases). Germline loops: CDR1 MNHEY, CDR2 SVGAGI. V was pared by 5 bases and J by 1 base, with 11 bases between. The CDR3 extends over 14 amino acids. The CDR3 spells CASSPFGGQETQYF. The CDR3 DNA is TGTGCCAGCAGTCCCTTCGGGGGCCAAGAGACCCAGTACTTC.

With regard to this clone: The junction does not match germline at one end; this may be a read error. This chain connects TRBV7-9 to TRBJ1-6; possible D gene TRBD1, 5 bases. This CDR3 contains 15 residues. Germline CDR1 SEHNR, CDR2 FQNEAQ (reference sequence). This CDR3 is CSSSLGAAPNSPLHF. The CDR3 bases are TGTTCCAGCAGCTTAGGGGCAGCCCCGAATTCACCCCTCCACTTT. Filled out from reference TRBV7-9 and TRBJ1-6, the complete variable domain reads DTGVSQNPRHKITKRGQNVTFRCDPISEHNRLYWYRQTLGQGPEFLTYFQNEAQLEKSRLLSDRFSAERPKGSFSTLEIQRTEQGDSAMYLCSSSLGAAPNSPLHFGNGTRLTVT.

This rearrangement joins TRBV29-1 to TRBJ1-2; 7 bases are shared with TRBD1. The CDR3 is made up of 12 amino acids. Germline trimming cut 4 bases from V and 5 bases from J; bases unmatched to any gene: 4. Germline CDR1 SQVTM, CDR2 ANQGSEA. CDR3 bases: TGCAGCGTTGGGGACAGCCTGTATGGCTACACCTTC. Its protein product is CSVGDSLYGYTF.

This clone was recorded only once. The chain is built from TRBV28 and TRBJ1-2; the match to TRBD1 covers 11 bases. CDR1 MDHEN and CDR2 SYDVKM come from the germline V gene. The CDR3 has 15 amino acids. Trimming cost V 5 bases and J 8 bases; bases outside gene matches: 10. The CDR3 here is CASSPDRGPARGYTF. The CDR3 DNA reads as TGTGCCAGCAGTCCGGACAGGGGGCCAGCGCGCGGCTACACCTTC.

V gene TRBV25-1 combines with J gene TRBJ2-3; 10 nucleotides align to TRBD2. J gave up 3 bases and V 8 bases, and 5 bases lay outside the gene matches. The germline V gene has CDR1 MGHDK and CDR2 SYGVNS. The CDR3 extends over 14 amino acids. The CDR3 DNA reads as TGTGCCAGCGTAACTAGCGGGGTTACAGATACGCAGTATTTT. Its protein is CASVTSGVTDTQYF.

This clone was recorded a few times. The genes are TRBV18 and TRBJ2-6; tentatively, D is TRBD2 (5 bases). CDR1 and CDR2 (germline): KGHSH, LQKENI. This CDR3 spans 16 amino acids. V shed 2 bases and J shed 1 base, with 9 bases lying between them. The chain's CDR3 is CASSPGAASGANVLTF. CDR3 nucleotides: TGTGCCAGCTCACCAGGAGCGGCGTCTGGGGCCAACGTCCTGACTTTC.

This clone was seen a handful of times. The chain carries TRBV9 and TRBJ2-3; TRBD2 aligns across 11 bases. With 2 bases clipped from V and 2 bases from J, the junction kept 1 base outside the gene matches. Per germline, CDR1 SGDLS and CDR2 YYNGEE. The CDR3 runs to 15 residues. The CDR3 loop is CASSVSGGDTDTQYF. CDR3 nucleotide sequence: TGTGCCAGCAGCGTTAGCGGGGGGGACACAGATACGCAGTATTTT. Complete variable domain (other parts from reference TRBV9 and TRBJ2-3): DSGVTQTPKHLITATGQRVTLRCSPRSGDLSVYWYQQSLDQGLQFLIQYYNGEERAKGNILERFSAQQFPDLHSELNLSSLELGDSALYFCASSVSGGDTDTQYFGPGTRLTVL.

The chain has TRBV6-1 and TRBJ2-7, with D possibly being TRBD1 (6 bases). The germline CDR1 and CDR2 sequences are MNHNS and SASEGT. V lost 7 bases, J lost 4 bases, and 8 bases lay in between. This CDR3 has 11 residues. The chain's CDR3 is CASTQGYEQYV. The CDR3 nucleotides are TGTGCCAGCACACAGGGTTACGAGCAGTACGTC.

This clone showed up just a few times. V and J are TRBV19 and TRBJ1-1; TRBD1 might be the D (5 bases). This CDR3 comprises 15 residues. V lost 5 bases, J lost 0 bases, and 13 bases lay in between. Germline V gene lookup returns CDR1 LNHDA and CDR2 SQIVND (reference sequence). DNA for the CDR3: TGTGCCAGTAGTCCCCACAGACAGTTGAACACTGAAGCTTTCTTT. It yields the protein CASSPHRQLNTEAFF.

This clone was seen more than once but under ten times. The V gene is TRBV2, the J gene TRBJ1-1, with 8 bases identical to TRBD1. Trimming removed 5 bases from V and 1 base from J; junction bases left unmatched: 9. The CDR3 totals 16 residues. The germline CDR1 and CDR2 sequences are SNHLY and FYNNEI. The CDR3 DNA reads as TGTGCCAGCAGTCGGGACAGGAGAACGGGGAACACTGAAGCTTTCTTT. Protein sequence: CASSRDRRTGNTEAFF.

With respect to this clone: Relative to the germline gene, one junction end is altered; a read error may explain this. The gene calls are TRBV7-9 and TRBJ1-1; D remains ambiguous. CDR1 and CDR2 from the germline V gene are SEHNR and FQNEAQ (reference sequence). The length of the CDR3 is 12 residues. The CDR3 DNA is TGTTCCAGCAGCTTAAGCGCGTCCCCGGCTTTCTTT. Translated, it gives CSSSLSASPAFF.

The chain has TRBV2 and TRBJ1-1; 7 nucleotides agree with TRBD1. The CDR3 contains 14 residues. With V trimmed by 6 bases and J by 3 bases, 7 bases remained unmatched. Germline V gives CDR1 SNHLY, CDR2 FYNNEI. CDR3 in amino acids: CASRSQGVDTEAFF. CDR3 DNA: TGTGCCAGCAGGTCTCAGGGGGTTGACACTGAAGCTTTCTTT.

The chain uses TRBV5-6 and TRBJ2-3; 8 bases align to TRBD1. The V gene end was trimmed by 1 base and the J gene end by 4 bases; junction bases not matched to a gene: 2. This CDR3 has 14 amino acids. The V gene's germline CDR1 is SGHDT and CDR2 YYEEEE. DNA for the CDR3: TGTGCCAGCAGCTTGCAGGGGGCATCAGATACGCAGTATTTT. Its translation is CASSLQGASDTQYF.